This paragraph reports one T cell receptor beta chain. The sample belongs to a study of CD8 T cells in Susac syndrome. It was with random hexamers that 0.5 to 1 ug RNA was reverse transcribed. TCRdb reanalysed the immunoSEQ multiplex PCR reads using MiXCR and keeps one entry per CDR3 protein. The table has around 70,000 distinct CDR3 sequences, around 96% seen once. The CDR3 totals 14 residues. Germline V CDR1 and CDR2: MDHEN, SYDVKM. V gave up 3 bases and J gave up 5 bases; unmatched junction bases: 4. The receptor's source is a human donor with multiple sclerosis. Material for sequencing was CD8+ T cells from PBMCs. The V and J genes are TRBV28 and TRBJ2-7; 10 nucleotides line up with TRBD2. CDR3 loop: CASSFHGTSDEQYF. The DNA of the CDR3 is TGTGCCAGCAGTTTCCACGGGACTAGCGACGAGCAGTACTTC. The full variable domain, with the rest looked up from reference TRBV28 and TRBJ2-7, is DVKVTQSSRYLVKRTGEKVFLECVQDMDHENMFWYRQDPGLGLRLIYFSYDVKMKEKGDIPEGYSVSREKKERFSLILESASTNQTSMYLCASSFHGTSDEQYFGPGTRLTVT.